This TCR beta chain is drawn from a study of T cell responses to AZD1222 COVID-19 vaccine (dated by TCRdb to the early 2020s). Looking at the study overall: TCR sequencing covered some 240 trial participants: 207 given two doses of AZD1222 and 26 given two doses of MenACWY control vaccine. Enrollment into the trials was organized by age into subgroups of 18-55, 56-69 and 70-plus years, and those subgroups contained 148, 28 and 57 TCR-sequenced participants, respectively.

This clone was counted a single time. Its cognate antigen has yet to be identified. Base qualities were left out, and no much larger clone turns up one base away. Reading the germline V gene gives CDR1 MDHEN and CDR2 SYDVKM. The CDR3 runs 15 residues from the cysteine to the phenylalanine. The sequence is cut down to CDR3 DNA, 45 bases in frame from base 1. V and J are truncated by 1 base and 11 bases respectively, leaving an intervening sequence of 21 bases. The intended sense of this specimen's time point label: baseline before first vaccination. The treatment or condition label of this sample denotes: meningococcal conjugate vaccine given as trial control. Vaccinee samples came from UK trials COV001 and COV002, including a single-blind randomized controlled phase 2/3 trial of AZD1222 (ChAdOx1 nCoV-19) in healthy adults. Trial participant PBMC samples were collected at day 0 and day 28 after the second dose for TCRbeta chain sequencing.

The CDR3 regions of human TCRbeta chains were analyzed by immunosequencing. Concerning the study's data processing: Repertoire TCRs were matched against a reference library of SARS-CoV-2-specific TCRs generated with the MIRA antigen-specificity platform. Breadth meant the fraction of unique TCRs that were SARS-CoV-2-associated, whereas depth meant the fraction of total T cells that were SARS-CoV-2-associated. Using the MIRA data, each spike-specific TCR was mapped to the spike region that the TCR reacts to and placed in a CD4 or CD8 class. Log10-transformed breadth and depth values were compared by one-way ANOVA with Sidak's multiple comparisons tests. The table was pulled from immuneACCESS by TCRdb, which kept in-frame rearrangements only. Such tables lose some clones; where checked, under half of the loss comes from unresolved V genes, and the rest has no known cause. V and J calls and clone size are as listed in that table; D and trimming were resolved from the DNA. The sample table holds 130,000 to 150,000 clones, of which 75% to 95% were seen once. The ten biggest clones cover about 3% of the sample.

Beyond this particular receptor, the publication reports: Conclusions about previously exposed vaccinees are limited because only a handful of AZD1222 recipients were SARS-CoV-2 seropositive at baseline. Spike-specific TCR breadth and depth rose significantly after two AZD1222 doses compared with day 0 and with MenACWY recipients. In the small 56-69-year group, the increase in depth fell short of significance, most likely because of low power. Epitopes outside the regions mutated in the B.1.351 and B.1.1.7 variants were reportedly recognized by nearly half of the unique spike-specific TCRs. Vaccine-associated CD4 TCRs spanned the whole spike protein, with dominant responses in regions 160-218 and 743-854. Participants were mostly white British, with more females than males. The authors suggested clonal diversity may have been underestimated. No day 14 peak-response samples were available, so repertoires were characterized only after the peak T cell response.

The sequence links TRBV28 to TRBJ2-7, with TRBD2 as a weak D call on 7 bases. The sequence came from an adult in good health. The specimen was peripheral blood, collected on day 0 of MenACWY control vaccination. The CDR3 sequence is CASSLSYGRVGGEYF. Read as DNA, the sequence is TGTGCCAGCAGTTTATCATACGGGAGAGTAGGGGGGGAGTACTTC.